The next 6 T cell receptor beta chains were all read from a single sample in a study of blood T cell repertoires in COVID-19. Assay: immunoSEQ multiplex PCR; the TCRdb copy retains only in-frame clones and omits some. The sample lists about 94,000 clones; 80% to 85% were seen once. What was sequenced was peripheral blood. These TCRs come from a man aged 55 to 69 with acute or convalescent COVID-19.

The rearrangement joins TRBV25-1 to TRBJ2-1; TRBD2 might be the D (5 bases). The CDR3 spans 16 residues. Trimming took off 7 bases at V and 0 bases at J, with 16 bases between the two ends. CDR1 is MGHDK and CDR2 is SYGVNS in the germline V gene. The CDR3 here is CASTSEGWGSYNEQFF. DNA of the CDR3: TGTGCCAGCACCTCAGAGGGTTGGGGCTCCTACAATGAGCAGTTCTTC.

A single count supports this clone. The gene calls are TRBV18 and TRBJ1-4; 7 bases match TRBD1. Germline-derived CDR1 and CDR2 are KGHSH and LQKENI. This CDR3 region has 13 residues. J was trimmed by 9 bases and V by 5 bases; bases with no gene match: 6. CDR3 DNA sequence: TGTGCCAGCTCAGCTGACAGGGCCCAAAAACTGTTTTTT. Encoded protein: CASSADRAQKLFF.

This clone came up once. The chain has TRBV11-2 and TRBJ1-3; 7 bases align to TRBD1. With 7 bases clipped from V and 3 bases from J, the junction kept 6 bases outside the gene matches. This CDR3 region has 14 residues. Germline V gene data show CDR1 as SGHAT and CDR2 as FQNNGV. CDR3 in amino acids: CASNVQGYGNTIYF. CDR3 DNA: TGTGCCAGCAACGTACAGGGGTATGGAAACACCATATATTTT. The full variable domain, with the rest looked up from reference TRBV11-2 and TRBJ1-3, is EAGVAQSPRYKIIEKRQSVAFWCNPISGHATLYWYQQILGQGPKLLIQFQNNGVVDDSQLPKDRFSAERLKGVDSTLKIQPAKLEDSAVYLCASNVQGYGNTIYFGEGSWLTVV.

The table lists this clone with a few counts. V gene TRBV6-5 combines with J gene TRBJ2-5; 8 bases map to TRBD1. The CDR3 is made up of 13 amino acids. The germline gives CDR1 MNHEY, CDR2 SVGAGI. Losses at the gene ends were 2 bases for V and 5 bases for J; bases not matched to a gene: 1. In DNA form, the CDR3 reads TGTGCCAGCAGTTACGGACAGGGCGAGACCCAGTACTTC. This sequence encodes CASSYGQGETQYF.

In its sample, this clone was seen a few times. This chain connects TRBV6-5 to TRBJ1-2; 12 bases map to TRBD1. Germline trimming cut 0 bases from V and 8 bases from J; bases unmatched to any gene: 4. Germline-derived CDR1 and CDR2 are MNHEY and SVGAGI. The CDR3 loop spans 15 amino acids. For the CDR3, the DNA is TGTGCCAGCAGTTACTCGGGACAGGGGGCCTGGGGCTACACCTTC. The encoded protein is CASSYSGQGAWGYTF.

V and J are TRBV14 and TRBJ2-3; 7 bases agree with TRBD2. The CDR3 is 16 amino acids. Germline V gene sequence: CDR1 SGHDN, CDR2 FVKESK. J gave up 2 bases and V 5 bases, and 10 bases lay outside the gene matches. The CDR3 region has the DNA TGTGCCAGCAGCGTACCTAGCGGTCCCATCACAGATACGCAGTATTTT. Translated: CASSVPSGPITDTQYF.